These T cell receptor beta chains were read from a single sample in a study of cytomegalovirus exposure and HLA in healthy donors. Repertoires were generated with immunoSEQ multiplex PCR, while TCRdb's copy carries only in-frame clones and drops some. Of about 200,000 clones listed, roughly 12% are singletons. Sequenced: PBMCs. These receptors all come from a man aged 50 to 60 in good health and CMV-seropositive. CDR3s include the opening cysteine and the closing phenylalanine or tryptophan. Each record gives: clone size, V gene, D gene, J gene, CDR3 DNA, CDR3 protein. A D gene is named only where the DNA matches it firmly. Expanded clones are given a class, and other clones once, few, many or no size at all.

clone size: .; V gene: TRBV6-1; D gene: TRBD2; J gene: TRBJ2-3; CDR3 DNA: TGTGCCAGCGGCCGGAAGGGAGGGTCGACAGATACGCAGTATTTT; CDR3 protein: CASGRKGGSTDTQYF
clone size: .; V gene: TRBV7-6; D gene: TRBD1; J gene: TRBJ2-1; CDR3 DNA: TGTGCCAGCAGCTCGGGACAGGGAAAGCAGCATGAGCAGTTCTTC; CDR3 protein: CASSSGQGKQHEQFF
clone size: few; V gene: TRBV9; D gene: .; J gene: TRBJ1-2; CDR3 DNA: TGTGCCAGCAGCGTAGACAGGGCGGACTATGGCTACACCTTC; CDR3 protein: CASSVDRADYGYTF
clone size: .; V gene: TRBV7-9; D gene: .; J gene: TRBJ1-1; CDR3 DNA: TGTGCCAGCAGCTTAAGGGGCCCGGGGAACACTGAAGCTTTCTTT; CDR3 protein: CASSLRGPGNTEAFF
clone size: few; V gene: TRBV11-3; D gene: .; J gene: TRBJ2-6; CDR3 DNA: TGTGCCAGCAGCGCTCCAGGGGCCCTGACTTTC; CDR3 protein: CASSAPGALTF
clone size: few; V gene: TRBV14; D gene: .; J gene: TRBJ2-2; CDR3 DNA: TGTGCCAGCAGCCAAGAACAGGGCGCGCTGTTTTTT; CDR3 protein: CASSQEQGALFF
clone size: few; V gene: TRBV6-5; D gene: TRBD1; J gene: TRBJ1-1; CDR3 DNA: TGTGCCAGCAGTTACGACAGGGCGGACACTGAAGCTTTCTTT; CDR3 protein: CASSYDRADTEAFF
clone size: few; V gene: TRBV9; D gene: .; J gene: TRBJ2-6; CDR3 DNA: TGTGCCAGCAGCCCTCGTGGCCCCGCATCCAACGTCCTGACTTTC; CDR3 protein: CASSPRGPASNVLTF
clone size: .; V gene: TRBV5-6; D gene: .; J gene: TRBJ2-7; CDR3 DNA: TGTGCCAGCACCTTGGATAGGGGCTCCTACGAGCAGTACTTC; CDR3 protein: CASTLDRGSYEQYF
clone size: few; V gene: TRBV7-2; D gene: TRBD1; J gene: TRBJ1-2; CDR3 DNA: TGTGCCAGCAGCTCACTTCTACAGGGGGCGGGAGGCTACACCTTC; CDR3 protein: CASSSLLQGAGGYTF
clone size: .; V gene: TRBV28; D gene: .; J gene: TRBJ1-2; CDR3 DNA: TGTGCCAGCAGTCAACAGGGAGCAGTCTATGGCTACACCTTC; CDR3 protein: CASSQQGAVYGYTF
clone size: few; V gene: TRBV2; D gene: TRBD1; J gene: TRBJ1-5; CDR3 DNA: TGTGCCAGCAGTGAAGCCTTGACAGGGGTCCATCAGCCCCAGCATTTT; CDR3 protein: CASSEALTGVHQPQHF
clone size: few; V gene: TRBV5-1; D gene: .; J gene: TRBJ2-3; CDR3 DNA: TGCGCCAGCAGCGGGGAGCGGCGGAGTAGCACAGATACGCAGTATTTT; CDR3 protein: CASSGERRSSTDTQYF
clone size: few; V gene: TRBV7-2; D gene: TRBD1; J gene: TRBJ1-1; CDR3 DNA: TGTGCCAGCAGCTTAGGGTACAGGGGGAACACTGAAGCTTTCTTT; CDR3 protein: CASSLGYRGNTEAFF
clone size: .; V gene: TRBV5-8; D gene: .; J gene: TRBJ1-2; CDR3 DNA: TGTGCCAGCAGCTTCCAGGGGAGCTATGGCTACACCTTC; CDR3 protein: CASSFQGSYGYTF
clone size: .; V gene: TRBV6-8; D gene: .; J gene: TRBJ2-1; CDR3 DNA: TGTGCCAGCAGTTACCCAACCCCTCGACTAACCTACAATGAGCAGTTCTTC; CDR3 protein: CASSYPTPRLTYNEQFF
clone size: .; V gene: TRBV28; D gene: .; J gene: TRBJ1-1; CDR3 DNA: TGTGCCAGCAGCCTCGGGTTGGGCACTGAAGCTTTCTTT; CDR3 protein: CASSLGLGTEAFF
clone size: .; V gene: TRBV19; D gene: TRBD2; J gene: TRBJ2-7; CDR3 DNA: TGTGCCAGTAGCGGGGGGTATGGAGAAGTCTCCTACGAGCAGTACTTC; CDR3 protein: CASSGGYGEVSYEQYF
clone size: .; V gene: TRBV6-1; D gene: .; J gene: TRBJ1-5; CDR3 DNA: TGTGCCAGCAGTGAAAGACCCGGGAGCAATCAGCCCCAGCATTTT; CDR3 protein: CASSERPGSNQPQHF
clone size: .; V gene: TRBV6-5; D gene: .; J gene: TRBJ1-5; CDR3 DNA: TGTGCCAGCAGTACAGACATAGTCAATCAGCCCCAGCATTTT; CDR3 protein: CASSTDIVNQPQHF
clone size: few; V gene: TRBV9; D gene: .; J gene: TRBJ1-2; CDR3 DNA: TGTGCCAGCAGCAAGATGGAGGGGAGAAGCTATGGCTACACCTTC; CDR3 protein: CASSKMEGRSYGYTF
clone size: few; V gene: TRBV5-3; D gene: TRBD1; J gene: TRBJ2-2; CDR3 DNA: TGTGCCAGAAGTAATGTTCCGGGACAGGGGAACACCGGGGAGCTGTTTTTT; CDR3 protein: CARSNVPGQGNTGELFF
clone size: .; V gene: TRBV6-5; D gene: TRBD2; J gene: TRBJ2-5; CDR3 DNA: TGTGCCAGCAGTTCCCTAGCGGGGGGAAAACAAGAGACCCAGTACTTC; CDR3 protein: CASSSLAGGKQETQYF
clone size: .; V gene: TRBV21-1; D gene: .; J gene: TRBJ2-6; CDR3 DNA: TGTGCCAGCAGCAAAGCCCACAGCTCTGGGGCCAACGTCCTGACTTTC; CDR3 protein: CASSKAHSSGANVLTF
clone size: few; V gene: TRBV30; D gene: TRBD1; J gene: TRBJ1-5; CDR3 DNA: TGTGCCTGGAAATTAGCCGGGACAGGATCATCAGCCCAGCATTTT; CDR3 protein: CAWKLAGTGSSAQHF
clone size: .; V gene: TRBV7-7; D gene: .; J gene: TRBJ2-2; CDR3 DNA: TGTGCCAGCAGCTTATCCGAGACCGGGGAGCTGTTTTTT; CDR3 protein: CASSLSETGELFF
clone size: few; V gene: TRBV6-1; D gene: .; J gene: TRBJ1-2; CDR3 DNA: TGTGCCAGCAGTGACCGGGGGTACCCCCGAGCTAACTATGGCTACACCTTC; CDR3 protein: CASSDRGYPRANYGYTF
clone size: few; V gene: TRBV5-1; D gene: TRBD1; J gene: TRBJ1-3; CDR3 DNA: TGCGCCAGCAGCTTGTTAGGACAGGGGGTCCAGTCTGGAAACACCATATATTTT; CDR3 protein: CASSLLGQGVQSGNTIYF
clone size: few; V gene: TRBV7-2; D gene: .; J gene: TRBJ2-3; CDR3 DNA: TGTGCCAGCACCGAAGGGGTACGGGTAGCAGATACGCAGTATTTT; CDR3 protein: CASTEGVRVADTQYF
clone size: .; V gene: TRBV4-2; D gene: .; J gene: TRBJ1-2; CDR3 DNA: TGTGCCAGCAGCCAAGACCGTGGCTACACCTTC; CDR3 protein: CASSQDRGYTF
clone size: .; V gene: TRBV7-2; D gene: .; J gene: TRBJ2-5; CDR3 DNA: TGTGCCAGCAGCTTAAACCAGGGTTCAGAGACCCAGTACTTC; CDR3 protein: CASSLNQGSETQYF
clone size: .; V gene: TRBV9; D gene: TRBD1; J gene: TRBJ2-3; CDR3 DNA: TGTGCCAGCAGCGTATCAGACAGGGGAGATACGCAGTATTTT; CDR3 protein: CASSVSDRGDTQYF
clone size: few; V gene: TRBV5-5; D gene: .; J gene: TRBJ1-5; CDR3 DNA: TGTGCCAGCAGCTTGGGTCCCAGGGGATCAGACCAGCCCCAGCATTTT; CDR3 protein: CASSLGPRGSDQPQHF
clone size: .; V gene: TRBV5-8; D gene: TRBD1; J gene: TRBJ1-5; CDR3 DNA: TGTGCCAGCAGCTTCGACAGGGGGCTATACAATCAGCCCCAGCATTTT; CDR3 protein: CASSFDRGLYNQPQHF
clone size: few; V gene: TRBV10-3; D gene: TRBD2; J gene: TRBJ2-2; CDR3 DNA: TGTGCCATCAGTGTCCAGCGGGGGTCGAACACCGGGGAGCTGTTTTTT; CDR3 protein: CAISVQRGSNTGELFF
clone size: .; V gene: TRBV21-1; D gene: .; J gene: TRBJ2-2; CDR3 DNA: TGTGCCAGCATCGGGACTAGCGGTCAGAACACCGGGGAGCTGTTTTTT; CDR3 protein: CASIGTSGQNTGELFF
clone size: few; V gene: TRBV28; D gene: TRBD1; J gene: TRBJ1-1; CDR3 DNA: TGTGCCAGCACCCAGGGCAGGGGGTGGGACACTGAAGCTTTCTTT; CDR3 protein: CASTQGRGWDTEAFF
clone size: .; V gene: TRBV30; D gene: .; J gene: TRBJ2-3; CDR3 DNA: TGTGCCTGGAATAGGGGAACAGATACGCAGTATTTT; CDR3 protein: CAWNRGTDTQYF
clone size: few; V gene: TRBV6-5; D gene: .; J gene: TRBJ2-7; CDR3 DNA: TGTGCCAGCAGGATGACTCGCTTCAAGGACGAGCAGTACTTC; CDR3 protein: CASRMTRFKDEQYF
clone size: few; V gene: TRBV7-2; D gene: .; J gene: TRBJ2-4; CDR3 DNA: TGTGCCAGCAGCTTAGCAATGGGGGGTAACATTCAGTACTTC; CDR3 protein: CASSLAMGGNIQYF
clone size: few; V gene: TRBV2; D gene: .; J gene: TRBJ2-1; CDR3 DNA: TGTGCCAGCAGTGGGGGCTGGCTTGAGCAGTTCTTC; CDR3 protein: CASSGGWLEQFF
clone size: .; V gene: TRBV15; D gene: .; J gene: TRBJ2-7; CDR3 DNA: TGTGCCACCAGCAGAGATTGGGCCCCCTACGAGCAGTACTTC; CDR3 protein: CATSRDWAPYEQYF
clone size: .; V gene: TRBV10-1; D gene: TRBD2; J gene: TRBJ2-2; CDR3 DNA: TGCGCCAGCAGTGAGTGGTCTAGCGGGGGAAACCGAACAACCGGGGAGCTGTTTTTT; CDR3 protein: CASSEWSSGGNRTTGELFF
clone size: few; V gene: TRBV5-4; D gene: .; J gene: TRBJ2-3; CDR3 DNA: TGTGCCAGCAGCCCAAGGGGTAATACAGATACGCAGTATTTT; CDR3 protein: CASSPRGNTDTQYF
clone size: .; V gene: TRBV4-3; D gene: .; J gene: TRBJ2-1; CDR3 DNA: TGCGCCAGCAGCCAAGACAGGAACAATGAGCAGTTCTTC; CDR3 protein: CASSQDRNNEQFF
clone size: .; V gene: TRBV5-8; D gene: TRBD2; J gene: TRBJ2-3; CDR3 DNA: TGTGCCAGCAGCTTGTGGGGGAGGGGCGGAGATACGCAGTATTTT; CDR3 protein: CASSLWGRGGDTQYF
clone size: .; V gene: TRBV7-9; D gene: .; J gene: TRBJ2-5; CDR3 DNA: TGTGCCAGCAGCCTAGCCGGGGTGGAGACCCAGTACTTC; CDR3 protein: CASSLAGVETQYF
clone size: few; V gene: TRBV19; D gene: TRBD2; J gene: TRBJ2-5; CDR3 DNA: TGTGCCAGTAGTCCCGGACTAGTCGGGACCCAGTACTTC; CDR3 protein: CASSPGLVGTQYF
clone size: few; V gene: TRBV4-2; D gene: .; J gene: TRBJ2-3; CDR3 DNA: TGTGCCAGCAGCGCTAGATCGGTGGCGGATACGCAGTATTTT; CDR3 protein: CASSARSVADTQYF
clone size: .; V gene: TRBV10-2; D gene: .; J gene: TRBJ1-1; CDR3 DNA: TGCGCCAGCAGCCAGTTGAACACTGAAGCTTTCTTT; CDR3 protein: CASSQLNTEAFF
clone size: few; V gene: TRBV19; D gene: TRBD1; J gene: TRBJ1-2; CDR3 DNA: TGTGCCAGTAGTAAAGTCGGACAGGGGGTTGATGGCTACACCTTC; CDR3 protein: CASSKVGQGVDGYTF
clone size: .; V gene: TRBV6-6; D gene: .; J gene: TRBJ1-1; CDR3 DNA: TGTGCCAGCAGTCCCGAACGACAATGGAACACTGAAGCTTTCTTT; CDR3 protein: CASSPERQWNTEAFF
clone size: few; V gene: TRBV11-3; D gene: TRBD1; J gene: TRBJ2-2; CDR3 DNA: TGTGCCAGCAGCTCGGGACAGGCGAACACCGGGGAGCTGTTTTTT; CDR3 protein: CASSSGQANTGELFF
clone size: .; V gene: TRBV30; D gene: TRBD1; J gene: TRBJ1-2; CDR3 DNA: TGTGCCTGGATTAGAACAGGGACAGGGGGCGTCTATGGCTACACCTTC; CDR3 protein: CAWIRTGTGGVYGYTF
clone size: few; V gene: TRBV7-2; D gene: TRBD2; J gene: TRBJ2-6; CDR3 DNA: TGTGCCAGCAGCCCAGGGACTACTGGGGCCAACGTCCTGACTTTC; CDR3 protein: CASSPGTTGANVLTF
clone size: few; V gene: TRBV7-8; D gene: TRBD1; J gene: TRBJ1-2; CDR3 DNA: TGTGCCAGCAGCTTCAGACAGGGTGATGGCTACACCTTC; CDR3 protein: CASSFRQGDGYTF
clone size: few; V gene: TRBV19; D gene: .; J gene: TRBJ1-2; CDR3 DNA: TGTGCCAGTAGTATTTCCCACACTAACTATGGCTACACCTTC; CDR3 protein: CASSISHTNYGYTF
clone size: .; V gene: TRBV6-6; D gene: .; J gene: TRBJ2-7; CDR3 DNA: TGTGCCAGCAGCCACGGACAGCTCTCCTCCCGCGAGCAGTACTTC; CDR3 protein: CASSHGQLSSREQYF
clone size: few; V gene: TRBV27; D gene: TRBD1; J gene: TRBJ1-1; CDR3 DNA: TGTGCCAGCAGGAGAGTACAGGGGGCCACTGAAGCTTTCTTT; CDR3 protein: CASRRVQGATEAFF